This T cell receptor (beta chain) stems from a study of PD-L1 blockade in urothelial cancer (TCRdb year 2017). In the study overall: Every patient began therapy in the mid-2010s and was given atezolizumab 1,200 mg intravenously every 3 weeks. Blood samples were analyzed at two time points: 3 weeks after treatment start (second dose) and 6 weeks after treatment start. In the same patients, whole exome sequencing and RNA sequencing of pretreatment tumors were performed in addition to TCR sequencing. Durable clinical benefit was defined as a progression-free survival longer than 6 months, and TCR features were additionally tested against progression-free survival and overall survival. TCR sequencing covered pretreatment tumor samples and matched, serially collected peripheral blood taken before and after atezolizumab treatment. Pretreatment blood TCR-seq was available for about 28 patients, at least one posttreatment blood collection was obtained for 25 or so patients, and tumor TCR-seq was available for 25 or so patients. The study was an exploratory multi-omic analysis of somatic, immune and clinical correlates of response to PD-L1 blockade with atezolizumab in urothelial cancer. Patients had an ECOG performance status of 0 or 1 and had received between 0 and 3 prior chemotherapy regimens. Fewer than ten patients achieved durable clinical benefit and approximately 20 did not. Twenty-five of 29 patients were males with bladder-origin urothelial cancer, and about 65% of the roughly 30 reported a prior smoking history. Blood samples gave a median of about 140,000 T cells and under 85,000 unique TCRs, with a median clonality of 0.080. Points the paper makes about the study in general: Among patients with durable benefit, tumor-associated TCR clones showed greater expansion in peripheral blood 3 weeks after treatment started (n ≈ 22, p = 0.022). Because the sample size was small (n = 29) and many of the analyses were exploratory, the results are meant to be hypothesis-generating. A pretreatment peripheral blood TCR clonality below the median was linked to improved progression-free and overall survival.

Inclusive of the bounding cysteine and phenylalanine, the CDR3 is 16 residues long. Here the CDR3 DNA is all that survives: 48 bases in frame from base 1. The germline V gene encodes CDR1 SQVTM and CDR2 ANQGSEA. V gives up 0 bases and J gives up 1 base, and the segment between their germline ends measures 15 bases. To estimate absolute template abundance from read counts, synthetic TCR analog templates were spiked into each PCR. The immunoSEQ assay was used to amplify TCRbeta CDR3 regions from genomic DNA with bias-controlled V and J gene primers. Sequencing of rearranged TCRbeta segments was done at approximately 20X coverage. As for how the authors treated the data: Clustering was used to correct sequencing errors, and CDR3s were annotated against IMGT so that V, D and J genes could be assigned. Only productive TCRbeta rearrangements were used in downstream analyses, excluding out-of-frame or stop-codon sequences. Clonality was calculated as one minus the Shannon entropy normalized by the log of the number of unique productive sequences. Clones differing between time points or between blood and tumor were identified by Fisher's exact test with Benjamini-Hochberg correction at adjusted p below 0.01. Entries here come from immuneACCESS through TCRdb and include only in-frame sequences with V and J called. Some clones fail to appear in such tables; in the studies checked, an unresolved V gene covers under half of the shortfall, and the cause of the remainder is unknown. V, J and clone size are those of that table, while D and trimming were read from the DNA. Present in this sample are tens of thousands of clones, 84% of which were seen just once. The ten top clones hold approximately 10% of the sample.

The sample's time point label, in plain terms: pretreatment peripheral blood. A cohort of 30 or so patients with locally advanced or metastatic urothelial carcinoma, treated at Memorial Sloan Kettering on a trial protocol, was included. Peripheral blood mononuclear cells were collected pretreatment and during treatment, with between 1 and 8 total time points per patient. The Qiagen DNeasy Blood extraction kit was used to purify genomic DNA from total PBMCs and tumor samples. PBMCs were collected pretreatment and during treatment, and were isolated and stored as previously described. With respect to this clone: It has no known antigen specificity. No much larger clonotype is one base removed from it; base qualities were not supplied.

This receptor was taken from a woman in her 70s with urothelial cancer. The sequenced sample was PBMCs, obtained around atezolizumab (anti-PD-L1) treatment. Recombination connected TRBV29-1 to TRBJ2-5; the D gene lacks a confident call. The base sequence is TGCAGCGTTGAAGATTACTTGCAGGCGAGCCAAGAGACCCAGTACTTC. This translates into CSVEDYLQASQETQYF.